This TCR beta chain was identified during a study of control samples from healthy donors and cancer patients. The CDR3 length is 15 residues. From germline, CDR1 is SNHLY and CDR2 FYNNEI. The ends lost 6 bases at V and 4 bases at J; junction bases unmatched: 8. Some clones are missing from TCRdb's copy, which holds only in-frame ones; the method was immunoSEQ multiplex PCR. Counted here are around 30,000 clones, 85% occurring once; the ten biggest clones make up around 7.1%. The V and J genes are TRBV2 and TRBJ2-2, with 7 positions matching TRBD1. This clonotype originated in a woman aged 55-75 years with head and neck cancer. The sequenced sample was PBMCs. CDR3 loop: CASRLDRVTTGELFF. The CDR3 DNA is TGTGCCAGCAGACTAGACAGGGTGACCACCGGGGAGCTGTTTTTT. Complete variable domain (other parts from reference TRBV2 and TRBJ2-2): EPEVTQTPSHQVTQMGQEVILRCVPISNHLYFYWYRQILGQKVEFLVSFYNNEISEKSEIFDDQFSVERPDGSNFTLKIRSTKLEDSAMYFCASRLDRVTTGELFFGEGSRLTVL.